A single TCR beta chain is shown here with its context. Its antigen is currently unknown. This sample was taken from a study of blood T cells in healthy people across ages. Study-wide points: Unsorted PBMCs prevented conclusive naive versus antigen-experienced comparison.

A sample-barcoded 5' primer and a J-beta primer mix were used in a second PCR of roughly 6 to 11 cycles. TCRdb fed the 5' RACE reads into MiXCR, producing one record per CDR3 protein. The sample has roughly 1.4 million distinct CDR3 sequences; approximately 59% are singletons. There are 20 residues in the CDR3. Germline V gives CDR1 MGHRA, CDR2 YSYEKL. With V trimmed by 2 bases and J by 7 bases, 22 bases remained unmatched. Material for sequencing was blood. This clonotype originated in a man aged 18 to 35 in good health. The V gene is TRBV4-1, the J gene TRBJ1-4, with 7 bases identical to TRBD1. The CDR3 DNA is TGCGCCAGCAGCCAAATGGCTGTAGTGGTGAAGGGGGCCTTTAGTGAAAAACTGTTTTTT. Its protein product is CASSQMAVVVKGAFSEKLFF.